This T cell receptor beta chain was identified in a study of shared clonotypes between healthy human individuals. Study findings and constraints: Non-shared clonotypes had lower generation probabilities than clonotypes shared by all four sorted-subset donors.

Naive CD8 isolation took CD45RO-negative cells positively selected for CCR7 and excluded terminally differentiated effector memory CD45RA+ cells. Every donor was a Caucasian adult from Nashville, Tennessee. With respect to this clone: What it recognizes is unknown.

The data were produced by immunoSEQ multiplex PCR, yet TCRdb's version contains in-frame clones alone and is incomplete. The sample shows about 2 million clones, about 94% of them seen only once. The CDR3 covers 15 residues. V was clipped by 2 bases and J by 8 bases; unmatched bases: 4. Germline V gene sequence: CDR1 SGHTA, CDR2 FQGTGA. The sequence derives from a man between 18 and 35 years old in good health. J is TRBJ2-1 and V is TRBV7-3; 12 bases fit TRBD1. Sequencing was performed on naive CD8+ T cells sorted from blood. The CDR3 here is CASSLGTGGRDEQFF. The CDR3 DNA is TGTGCCAGCAGCTTAGGGACAGGGGGCCGGGATGAGCAGTTCTTC.